Sequencing of this T cell receptor (beta chain) was carried out in a study of beta chain features in type 1 diabetes. Study information: The number of sorted cells examined across all samples was some 100 million.

Every donor had blood drawn once into heparin, around 120 mL on average. Investigators reverse transcribed all isolated RNA, so they sequenced expressed TCRB transcripts. Profiled with immunoSEQ multiplex PCR; TCRdb holds only in-frame clones, not every one. The data hold roughly 340,000 clones, with 10% to 15% observed a single time. Germline loops: CDR1 SGHDT, CDR2 YYEEEE. The CDR3 runs 18 residues. Trimming at V came to 4 bases and at J to 4 bases, leaving 14 bases not matched to a gene. General study points: TCRB CDR3s were moderately but significantly shorter in Type 1 diabetes patients in all four CD4+ subsets.

In the case of this clone: The antigen remains unidentified.

Sequencing was done on a sample of naive CD4+ T cells from blood. This rearrangement joins TRBV5-6 to TRBJ2-5, with 12 positions matching TRBD2. The TCR was taken from a woman younger than 35 with type 1 diabetes. CDR3 coding DNA: TGTGCCAGCAGCCCGACTAGCGGGAGAGTTCCCGGGCGAGAGACCCAGTACTTC. Translation: CASSPTSGRVPGRETQYF.